These T cell receptor beta chains were read from a single sample in a study of somatic mutations in cytotoxic T cells in rheumatoid arthritis. The table came from immunoSEQ multiplex PCR; TCRdb's copy has only in-frame clones and leaves some out. The sample contains some 18,000 clones, about four fifths of which appear only once. Input material: CD8+ T cells sorted from blood. The receptors derive from an adult with rheumatoid arthritis. CDR3s include the opening cysteine and the closing phenylalanine or tryptophan. The D gene is left open where the match is weak. Part of the rows lack a size; the others show once, few, many or a class for expanded clones.

>TRBV19|TRBJ2-1|TRBD2|NA
CASSVLGGGYNEQFF
TGTGCCAGTAGTGTTTTGGGGGGGGGTTACAATGAGCAGTTCTTC
>TRBV6-5|TRBJ1-2|NA|once
CASSYGRDYGYTF
TGTGCCAGCAGTTATGGCAGGGACTATGGCTACACCTTC
>TRBV2|TRBJ1-4|NA|few
CASIPRTNEKLFF
TGTGCCAGCATTCCGAGGACTAATGAAAAACTGTTTTTT
>TRBV27|TRBJ1-2|TRBD1|NA
CASGRSRTGNRYGYTF
TGTGCCAGCGGAAGGTCACGGACAGGGAACCGCTATGGCTACACCTTC
>TRBV2|TRBJ1-5|NA|NA
CASSDMGGNQPQHF
TGTGCCAGCAGTGATATGGGTGGCAATCAGCCCCAGCATTTT
>TRBV5-6|TRBJ2-5|NA|few
CASSLAGLVQETQYF
TGTGCCAGCAGCTTGGCCGGTCTAGTTCAAGAGACCCAGTACTTC
>TRBV6-1|TRBJ2-1|NA|NA
CASDRYNEQFF
TGTGCCAGCGACAGGTACAATGAGCAGTTCTTC
>TRBV9|TRBJ2-3|NA|NA
CASSPGTDTQYF
TGTGCCAGCAGCCCGGGCACAGATACGCAGTATTTT
>TRBV11-2|TRBJ1-1|NA|once
CASHSVNTEAFF
TGTGCCAGTCACAGTGTGAACACTGAAGCTTTCTTT
>TRBV2|TRBJ2-7|NA|once
CASSSPGPYEQYF
TGTGCCAGCAGTAGTCCGGGCCCCTACGAGCAGTACTTC
>TRBV13|TRBJ2-1|NA|NA
CASSSRLVEGGEQFF
TGTGCCAGCAGCTCTAGACTAGTGGAGGGGGGTGAGCAGTTCTTC
>TRBV10-1|TRBJ1-2|NA|NA
CANGRFFHGYTF
TGCGCCAACGGGCGGTTCTTTCATGGCTACACCTTC
>TRBV6-5|TRBJ2-7|NA|NA
CASSYSGQYEQYF
TGTGCCAGCAGTTACTCCGGACAGTACGAGCAGTACTTC
>TRBV15|TRBJ2-7|TRBD1|NA
CATSTGTGLEDEQYF
TGTGCCACCAGCACAGGGACAGGGCTCGAGGACGAGCAGTACTTC
>TRBV5-4|TRBJ1-4|TRBD1|NA
CASSSTGDEKLFF
TGTGCCAGCAGCTCGACAGGGGATGAAAAACTGTTTTTT
>TRBV19|TRBJ2-2|NA|NA
CASSLNTGELFF
TGTGCCAGTAGTCTGAACACCGGGGAGCTGTTTTTT
>TRBV6-1|TRBJ2-3|TRBD2|NA
CASSEEEGGGASDTQYF
TGTGCCAGCAGTGAAGAAGAGGGCGGGGGGGCATCAGATACGCAGTATTTT
>TRBV7-2|TRBJ1-1|NA|few
CASSPPGILFSEAFF
TGTGCCAGCAGCCCACCTGGGATCCTATTCTCTGAAGCTTTCTTT
>TRBV28|TRBJ2-5|NA|NA
CASSSPEGQETQYF
TGTGCCAGCAGCTCCCCGGAGGGCCAAGAGACCCAGTACTTC
>TRBV7-9|TRBJ2-7|TRBD1|few
CASRTGTAYEQYF
TGTGCCAGCAGAACCGGGACAGCCTACGAGCAGTACTTC
>TRBV7-9|TRBJ2-7|NA|NA
CAVGRTDPYEQYF
TGTGCCGTAGGTCGGACAGACCCCTACGAGCAGTACTTC
>TRBV10-3|TRBJ2-7|NA|once
CAIIPVGEQYF
TGTGCCATCATACCGGTAGGGGAGCAGTACTTC
>TRBV29-1|TRBJ1-4|TRBD1|once
CSVDRGDEKLFF
TGCAGCGTGGACAGGGGGGATGAAAAACTGTTTTTT
>TRBV4-1|TRBJ1-1|NA|few
CASSQGQGVVAFF
TGCGCCAGCAGCCAGGGTCAAGGTGTTGTAGCTTTCTTT
>TRBV2|TRBJ2-1|TRBD2|NA
CASSAEREWGHEQFF
TGTGCCAGCAGTGCTGAGCGGGAGTGGGGCCATGAGCAGTTCTTC
>TRBV6-1|TRBJ2-7|NA|NA
CASSESLEWREQYF
TGTGCCAGCAGTGAATCGCTTGAGTGGAGGGAGCAGTACTTC
>TRBV10-3|TRBJ2-7|NA|NA
CAISEPLTGTYEQYF
TGTGCCATCAGTGAGCCTTTAACAGGGACCTACGAGCAGTACTTC
>TRBV28|TRBJ2-1|NA|NA
CASRMTGRFGEQFF
TGTGCCAGCAGGATGACAGGGAGGTTCGGTGAGCAGTTCTTC
>TRBV11-2|TRBJ2-2|NA|NA
CASEWSGSGELFF
TGTGCCAGCGAATGGTCGGGCTCCGGGGAGCTGTTTTTT
>TRBV11-3|TRBJ2-1|NA|NA
CASSLGDSYEQFF
TGTGCCAGCAGCTTAGGTGACTCCTATGAGCAGTTCTTC
>TRBV15|TRBJ1-6|NA|NA
CATSSSWNSVANSPLHF
TGTGCCACCAGCAGTTCCTGGAACTCAGTAGCTAATTCACCCCTCCACTTT
>TRBV27|TRBJ2-7|NA|NA
CASSLTGDYEQYF
TGTGCCAGCAGCTTGACAGGAGACTACGAGCAGTACTTC
>TRBV7-9|TRBJ2-3|TRBD1|NA
CASSSPGTGVTDTQYF
TGTGCCAGCAGCTCACCGGGGACAGGGGTCACAGATACGCAGTATTTT
>TRBV11-2|TRBJ2-1|NA|NA
CASSYLGGGGEQFF
TGTGCCAGCAGTTACCTAGGGGGGGGCGGTGAGCAGTTCTTC
>TRBV6-1|TRBJ2-7|TRBD2|NA
CASSATLAGASYEQYF
TGTGCCAGCAGTGCCACTCTAGCGGGGGCCTCCTACGAGCAGTACTTC
>TRBV11-2|TRBJ2-7|TRBD1|few
CASSYSGGSYEQYF
TGTGCCAGCAGCTACTCAGGGGGTTCCTACGAGCAGTACTTC
>TRBV6-5|TRBJ1-1|NA|NA
CASSYGQSEAFF
TGTGCCAGCAGTTACGGACAGAGTGAAGCTTTCTTT
>TRBV13|TRBJ2-7|TRBD1|few
CASSFPGTGRREQYF
TGTGCCAGCAGCTTCCCCGGGACAGGGCGTCGGGAGCAGTACTTC
>TRBV28|TRBJ1-1|NA|NA
CASRPGGGARNTEAFF
TGTGCCAGCAGACCGGGGGGAGGGGCCCGGAACACTGAAGCTTTCTTT
>TRBV15|TRBJ1-4|TRBD1|NA
CASSTGGYHPNEKLFF
TGTGCCTCTTCGACAGGGGGATACCACCCTAATGAAAAACTGTTTTTT
>TRBV10-3|TRBJ1-2|TRBD1|few
CAISEEGQGNYGYTF
TGTGCCATCAGTGAGGAGGGACAGGGGAACTATGGCTACACCTTC
>TRBV30|TRBJ1-4|TRBD1|few
CAWSHAGQGYEKLFF
TGTGCCTGGAGCCATGCGGGACAGGGGTATGAAAAACTGTTTTTT
>TRBV6-5|TRBJ2-7|NA|NA
CASSYSGLDEQYF
TGTGCCAGCAGTTACAGTGGTCTCGACGAGCAGTACTTC
>TRBV6-5|TRBJ1-1|NA|NA
CASSRVQGDTEAFF
TGTGCCAGTAGCCGCGTGCAGGGAGACACTGAAGCTTTCTTT
>TRBV11-3|TRBJ2-7|TRBD2|NA
CASSPRTSDYEQYF
TGTGCCAGCAGCCCCAGGACTAGCGACTACGAGCAGTACTTC
>TRBV7-9|TRBJ2-7|NA|NA
CASSFGGASYEQYF
TGTGCCAGCAGCTTCGGCGGGGCCTCCTACGAGCAGTACTTC
>TRBV19|TRBJ1-6|TRBD1|NA
CASGDRGSSPLHF
TGTGCCAGCGGAGACAGGGGTAGTTCACCCCTCCACTTT
>TRBV10-3|TRBJ2-3|TRBD2|NA
CAISRGTSGTDTQYF
TGTGCCATCAGTAGAGGGACTAGCGGCACAGATACGCAGTATTTT
>TRBV19|TRBJ2-1|TRBD1|NA
CATTGGYNEQFF
TGTGCCACCACAGGGGGCTATAATGAGCAGTTCTTC
>TRBV7-9|TRBJ1-1|NA|NA
CASSRTEGMNTEAFF
TGTGCCAGCAGTCGGACGGAGGGGATGAACACTGAAGCTTTCTTT
>TRBV2|TRBJ1-2|TRBD1|NA
CASSPSSQGLGYGYTF
TGTGCCAGCAGTCCGTCTTCACAGGGGCTGGGCTATGGCTACACCTTC
>TRBV2|TRBJ1-1|NA|NA
CARGNLVEAFF
TGTGCCAGGGGGAACTTGGTTGAAGCTTTCTTT
>TRBV6-5|TRBJ2-1|TRBD2|NA
CASSLLAGDYNEQFF
TGTGCCAGCAGTTTACTAGCGGGGGATTACAATGAGCAGTTCTTC
>TRBV9|TRBJ1-3|NA|NA
CASSLQPNTIYF
TGTGCCAGCAGCCTTCAGCCAAACACCATATATTTT
>TRBV18|TRBJ2-2|NA|NA
CASSPGANTGELFF
TGTGCCAGCTCACCAGGGGCGAACACCGGGGAGCTGTTTTTT
>TRBV10-1|TRBJ2-3|NA|once
CASSETGSITDTQYF
TGCGCCAGCAGTGAGACAGGGTCTATCACAGATACGCAGTATTTT